What follows are 15 T cell receptor beta chains derived from one specimen sequenced in a study of graft-versus-host responses after intestinal transplantation. These receptors are not linked to any known antigen. Some clones are missing from TCRdb's copy, which holds only in-frame ones; the method was immunoSEQ multiplex PCR. The sample has more than 40,000 clones; roughly 95% are singletons. Specimen: unstimulated CD8+ T cells sorted from spleen or lymph node cells, collected before transplant. These receptor sequences come from a human donor who was the organ donor for an intestinal transplant.

V is TRBV15 and J is TRBJ1-1; 10 positions match TRBD1. There are 17 residues in the CDR3. V gave up 3 bases and J gave up 8 bases; unmatched junction bases: 15. Looked up from germline, CDR1 is LNHNV and CDR2 is YYDKDF (reference sequence). The CDR3 sequence: CATSSVPGQGRGGEAFF. CDR3 nucleotide sequence: TGTGCCACCAGCAGCGTTCCGGGACAGGGGCGCGGGGGCGAAGCTTTCTTT.

This chain uses TRBV13 with TRBJ2-2; D remains unclear. Deletions cut 4 bases from V and 1 base from J, with 10 bases between. This CDR3 has 15 residues. Germline CDR1 PRHDT, CDR2 FYEKMQ (reference sequence). CDR3 protein: CASSSTSENTGELFF. CDR3 sequence (DNA): TGTGCCAGCAGCTCGACCAGTGAGAACACCGGGGAGCTGTTTTTT.

The chain combines TRBV5-4 with TRBJ1-1, with D hard to call. Trimming removed 2 bases from V and 0 bases from J, with 11 bases in between. The CDR3 is 15 residues long. Per the germline V gene, CDR1 is SGHNT and CDR2 is YYREEE (reference sequence). CDR3 in DNA: TGTGCCAGCAGCTTTGGAACAGACTTGAACACTGAAGCTTTCTTT. The encoded protein is CASSFGTDLNTEAFF.

The J gene is TRBJ2-2, the V gene TRBV12-5; no clear D. V lost 3 bases and J 6 bases, leaving 5 bases between the germline ends. Germline V gene lookup returns CDR1 LGHNT and CDR2 FRNRAP. This CDR3 has 12 residues. CDR3: CASGLESGELFF. The CDR3 DNA reads as TGTGCTAGTGGTTTAGAGTCCGGGGAGCTGTTTTTT.

The chain is built from TRBV19 and TRBJ1-1, with D maybe TRBD1 (6 bases). CDR3 length equals 16 residues. The V end lost 7 bases, the J end lost 3 bases, and 21 bases lay between the germline ends. From germline, CDR1 is LNHDA and CDR2 SQIVND (reference sequence). CDR3 residues: CASTKTGGGSDTEAFF. Written as DNA, the CDR3 is TGTGCCAGTACCAAAACCGGGGGGGGCTCGGACACTGAAGCTTTCTTT.

V is TRBV28 and J is TRBJ2-3; 12 nucleotides align to TRBD1. This CDR3 region has 16 residues. V lost 9 bases and J lost 5; bases outside the gene matches: 12. Germline V gene data show CDR1 as MDHEN and CDR2 as SYDVKM. CDR3 sequence: CASRQPGTGGGDTQYF. The CDR3 coding sequence is TGTGCCAGTCGGCAACCGGGGACAGGGGGCGGAGATACGCAGTATTTT.

This clone was counted once. V is TRBV5-4 and J is TRBJ2-7; D uncertain. V shed 4 bases and J shed 0 bases, with 11 bases lying between them. Per the germline V gene, CDR1 is SGHNT and CDR2 is YYREEE (reference sequence). The CDR3 is 14 residues long. The CDR3 region has the DNA TGTGCCAGCAGCCCGGACCGGAGCTCCTACGAGCAGTACTTC. This gives the protein CASSPDRSSYEQYF.

This CDR3 reads CATQRSSSYEQYF. CDR3 DNA sequence: TGTGCCACCCAACGGAGCAGCTCCTACGAGCAGTACTTC. The V and J genes are TRBV7-9 and TRBJ2-7; no reliable D call. The CDR3 loop spans 13 amino acids. V lost 10 bases and J 0 bases, leaving 13 bases between the germline ends. Germline CDR1 SEHNR, CDR2 FQNEAQ (reference sequence).

This clone turned up a few times. This sequence joins TRBV6-1 and TRBJ2-7; 7 positions agree with TRBD2. The CDR3 is 13 amino acids. CDR1 and CDR2 from the germline V gene are MNHNS and SASEGT. The ends lost 3 bases at V and 4 bases at J; junction bases unmatched: 3. The CDR3 DNA reads TGTGCCAGCAGTGATGGAGCGGGGTACGAGCAGTACTTC. It translates to CASSDGAGYEQYF.

The rearrangement uses TRBV4-2 and TRBJ1-6; 10 bases match TRBD1. Germline V gene data show CDR1 as LGHNA and CDR2 as YNFKEQ. Trimming at V came to 1 base and at J to 14 bases, leaving 8 bases not matched to a gene. The CDR3 length is 15 residues. The CDR3 DNA reads TGTGCCAGCAGCCAAGGGACAGGGGGAATTTCGGCCCTCCACTTT. It encodes CASSQGTGGISALHF.

The chain couples TRBV11-2 to TRBJ1-4, with no clear D. This CDR3 has 14 amino acids. The ends were cut back, 1 base at V and 0 bases at J, with 3 bases in the middle. Germline loops: CDR1 SGHAT, CDR2 FQNNGV. DNA for the CDR3: TGTGCCAGCAGCTTAGGAGCAACTAATGAAAAACTGTTTTTT. It specifies CASSLGATNEKLFF.

The chain uses TRBV4-1 and TRBJ2-1; TRBD2 is a possible D gene (5 bases). CDR3 length: 15 amino acids. Trimming removed 0 bases from V and 6 bases from J, with 12 bases in between. CDR1 and CDR2 from the germline V gene are MGHRA and YSYEKL. The CDR3: CASSQDLAEGNEQFF. DNA of the CDR3: TGCGCCAGCAGCCAAGATCTGGCAGAGGGCAATGAGCAGTTCTTC.

V is TRBV7-3 and J is TRBJ2-1; the match to TRBD2 covers 11 bases. CDR3 length: 14 amino acids. Germline V gives CDR1 SGHTA, CDR2 FQGTGA. The junction had 2 bases not matched to a gene; V was cut back by 2 bases and J by 8 bases. In nucleotides, the CDR3 is TGTGCCAGCAGCTTAGAACTAGCGGGGGATGAGCAGTTCTTC. It yields the protein CASSLELAGDEQFF.

The chain has TRBV9 and TRBJ2-1; no firm D call. V was clipped by 3 bases and J by 7 bases, with 11 bases between them. Looked up from germline, CDR1 is SGDLS and CDR2 is YYNGEE. The CDR3 loop spans 13 amino acids. The CDR3 bases are TGTGCCAGCAGCGCCCTGAGCCGGAATGAGCAGTTCTTC. Translated, it gives CASSALSRNEQFF.

The chain joins TRBV11-2 to TRBJ2-3, with a weak D call TRBD2 (7 bases). This CDR3 comprises 17 residues. The germline V gene has CDR1 SGHAT and CDR2 FQNNGV. V was trimmed by 5 bases and J by 2 bases, leaving 20 bases between them. CDR3 loop: CASSAPHGGLNTDTQYF. CDR3 nucleotides: TGTGCCAGCAGCGCCCCCCACGGGGGGCTAAACACAGATACGCAGTATTTT.